This T cell receptor (beta chain) was sequenced in a study of shared clonotypes between healthy human individuals. As to this clone: Its antigen remains unidentified.

Here immunoSEQ multiplex PCR was the method, and the copy in TCRdb shows in-frame clones only, minus some. The sample comprises around 2.1 million clones, almost 96% of which are singletons, and roughly 0.13% rests with the top ten. CD4+ cells were split into CD45RA+ naive and CD45RA-negative memory subsets. Points from the study as a whole: Even with large depth, rarefaction showed that sorted-subset sequencing was incomplete.

The origin of this receptor is a man between 18 and 29 years old in good health. Sequencing was carried out using naive CD4+ T cells sorted from blood. The subset denotes: CD45RA+ positively selected.

The CDR3 sequence is CASSPGTGGLEKLFF. The CDR3 coding sequence is TGCGCCAGCAGCCCAGGGACAGGGGGGTTAGAAAAACTGTTTTTT. The chain carries TRBV5-1 and TRBJ1-4, with 11 bases lining up with TRBD1. This CDR3 contains 15 residues. J lost 8 bases, V lost 4 bases, and 7 bases had no gene match. Germline V gene lookup returns CDR1 SGHRS and CDR2 YFSETQ.